This T cell receptor (beta chain) came from a study of blood T cell repertoires in COVID-19. Per germline, CDR1 MDHEN and CDR2 SYDVKM. With 5 bases removed from V and 4 bases from J, the gap between germline ends came to 17 bases. The length of the CDR3 is 15 residues. Across under 25 US areas, participants ranged in age from roughly 18 to 95 years. Here immunoSEQ multiplex PCR was the method, and the copy in TCRdb shows in-frame clones only, minus some. The table records about 180,000 clones, 89% of them present only once. The rearrangement joins TRBV28 to TRBJ1-2; perhaps TRBD1 as D (6 bases). The receptor comes from a woman between 40 and 50 years old with acute COVID-19. The sample comprised PBMCs or T cells enriched from blood (not recorded which). CDR3 nucleotide sequence: TGTGCCAGCAGTCCATCCCACGGACAGTCCTATGGCTACACCTTC. It translates to CASSPSHGQSYGYTF.